One sample yielded the 25 T cell receptor beta chains listed below, sequenced in a study of cytomegalovirus exposure and HLA in healthy donors. PCR was performed using 60 Vbeta and 13 Jbeta primers. Sequenced by immunoSEQ multiplex PCR; TCRdb stores in-frame clones only, minus some. Of tens of thousands of clones in the sample, roughly three quarters were seen once. Sequences were obtained from PBMCs. Receptors were obtained from a man aged 18 to 35 in good health and CMV-seronegative.

The chain is built from TRBV7-2 and TRBJ2-2; weak D call: TRBD1 (6 bases). CDR1 is SGHTA and CDR2 is FQGNSA in the germline V gene. The CDR3 contains 15 residues. V shed 5 bases and J shed 1 base, with 11 bases lying between them. CDR3 in DNA: TGTGCCAGCAGCCCCACAGGGCTGAACACCGGGGAGCTGTTTTTT. Its protein is CASSPTGLNTGELFF.

The V call is TRBV6-6, the J call TRBJ2-3; 12 bases are shared with TRBD2. The CDR3 extends over 16 amino acids. Germline V gene data show CDR1 as MNHNY and CDR2 as SVGAGI (reference sequence). The junction had 9 bases not matched to a gene; V was cut back by 5 bases and J by 6 bases. The DNA for the CDR3 is TGTGCCAGCAGTCTGACTAGCGGGGGCCTGGGGGATACGCAGTATTTT. Translated: CASSLTSGGLGDTQYF.

The chain recombines TRBV14 with TRBJ2-7; D is perhaps TRBD2 (6 bases). There are 14 residues in the CDR3. Per germline, CDR1 SGHDN and CDR2 FVKESK. V shed 1 base and J shed 2 bases, with 9 bases lying between them. The CDR3 DNA follows: TGTGCCAGCAGCCAAGGACTAGAAGCCTACGAGCAGTACTTC. Residues: CASSQGLEAYEQYF.

The chain has TRBV27 and TRBJ2-5, with D possibly matching TRBD2 (6 bases). The CDR3 loop spans 14 amino acids. The V end lost 0 bases, the J end lost 11 bases, and 16 bases lay between the germline ends. Germline CDR1 MNHEY, CDR2 SMNVEV (reference sequence). CDR3 DNA sequence: TGTGCCAGCAGTTTATCGGGTAGGATACGGGAGCAGTACTTC. Protein sequence: CASSLSGRIREQYF.

The gene calls are TRBV13 and TRBJ1-2, with 9 bases aligning to TRBD1. V dropped 5 bases and J dropped 7; count of bases not matched to a gene: 5. CDR1 and CDR2 from the germline V gene are PRHDT and FYEKMQ (reference sequence). CDR3 length: 13 amino acids. The CDR3 protein is CASSPGTGLGYTF. CDR3 bases: TGTGCCAGCAGCCCCGGGACAGGGCTTGGCTACACCTTC.

The V and J genes are TRBV7-9 and TRBJ1-1; D is unresolved. CDR1 is SEHNR, CDR2 FQNEAQ, per germline (reference sequence). V was shortened by 4 bases and J by 2 bases, with 8 bases between the two germline ends. The CDR3 runs 13 residues. The DNA for the CDR3 is TGTGCCAGCAGCTCGACAATAAACACTGAAGCTTTCTTT. Translation: CASSSTINTEAFF.

This clone was seen a few times. This sequence joins TRBV5-4 and TRBJ2-2, with 7 nucleotides matching TRBD2. CDR1 is SGHNT and CDR2 is YYREEE in the germline V gene (reference sequence). V lost 3 bases and J lost 4; bases outside the gene matches: 12. This CDR3 spans 17 amino acids. The CDR3 DNA reads TGTGCCAGCAGCTGGGGAGGGAGAAGGGCCACCACCGGGGAGCTGTTTTTT. Its translation: CASSWGGRRATTGELFF.

The chain uses TRBV5-1 and TRBJ1-2; maybe TRBD1 (5 bases). This CDR3 region has 16 residues. Between the trimmed V and J ends, which lost 0 bases and 0 bases, there was a span of 12 bases. Germline values: CDR1 SGHRS, CDR2 YFSETQ. CDR3 sequence: CASSLARTPTNYGYTF. CDR3 in DNA: TGCGCCAGCAGCTTGGCTAGGACACCCACTAACTATGGCTACACCTTC.

The chain recombines TRBV6-1 with TRBJ2-1, with 8 bases aligning to TRBD2. This CDR3 is built from 15 residues. In germline, CDR1 is MNHNS, CDR2 SASEGT. The V gene end was trimmed by 2 bases and the J gene end by 2 bases; junction bases not matched to a gene: 2. The CDR3 DNA is TGTGCCAGCAGTGAATCGGGACTAGCCTACAATGAGCAGTTCTTC. Translation gives CASSESGLAYNEQFF.

As for this clone: At one end the junction does not follow the germline gene, possibly because of a read error. This rearrangement joins TRBV15 to TRBJ2-6; 10 nucleotides match TRBD1. This CDR3 spans 16 amino acids. Germline V gives CDR1 LNHNV, CDR2 YYDKDF (reference sequence). The CDR3 DNA reads TGTGCCACCAGGAGAGACAGGGGGCCTGGGGCCAACGTCCTGACTTTC. This sequence encodes CATRRDRGPGANVLTF.

This clone was seen just once. The chain combines TRBV19 with TRBJ1-6; 7 bases are a match to TRBD1. V lost 7 bases and J lost 6; bases outside the gene matches: 9. Germline CDR1 LNHDA, CDR2 SQIVND (reference sequence). The CDR3 runs to 15 residues. The CDR3 protein is CASKSGQGGNSPLHF. CDR3 sequence (DNA): TGTGCCAGTAAGTCGGGGCAGGGGGGTAATTCACCCCTCCACTTT.

This sequence joins TRBV5-1 and TRBJ2-4; D is perhaps TRBD1 (5 bases). CDR3 length equals 13 residues. V lost 1 base and J 6 bases, leaving 8 bases between the germline ends. CDR1 is SGHRS and CDR2 is YFSETQ in the germline V gene. The CDR3 DNA sequence: TGCGCCAGCAGCTTGTCCAGGGCAAACATTCAGTACTTC. Its protein product is CASSLSRANIQYF.

This clone was counted only a few times. This rearrangement joins TRBV25-1 to TRBJ1-1, with D tentatively TRBD1 (5 bases). The germline V gene encodes CDR1 MGHDK and CDR2 SYGVNS. Trimming removed 6 bases from V and 5 bases from J, with 16 bases in between. The CDR3 runs 14 residues. The CDR3 protein is CASRHSGRQTEAFF. In DNA form, the CDR3 reads TGTGCCAGCAGGCATTCCGGGAGACAGACTGAAGCTTTCTTT.

As concerns this clone: Other DNA sequences of this sample code for an identical CDR3. The chain is built from TRBV2 and TRBJ1-1, with TRBD1 identical over 11 bases. The ends lost 4 bases at V and 4 bases at J; junction bases unmatched: 2. The germline V gene has CDR1 SNHLY and CDR2 FYNNEI. CDR3 length equals 14 residues. CDR3 bases: TGTGCCAGCAGTGCGGGACAGGGGGGCACTGAAGCTTTCTTT. Translation: CASSAGQGGTEAFF. The full variable domain, rest sourced from reference TRBV2 and TRBJ1-1, is EPEVTQTPSHQVTQMGQEVILRCVPISNHLYFYWYRQILGQKVEFLVSFYNNEISEKSEIFDDQFSVERPDGSNFTLKIRSTKLEDSAMYFCASSAGQGGTEAFFGQGTRLTVV.

The V gene is TRBV5-6, the J gene TRBJ2-3; unclear D gene. Between the trimmed V and J ends, which lost 4 bases and 5 bases, there was a span of 5 bases. CDR1 SGHDT and CDR2 YYEEEE come from the germline V gene. This CDR3 is 11 amino acids long. The CDR3 region is CASSLGDTQYF. CDR3 DNA sequence: TGTGCCAGCAGCCTAGGAGATACGCAGTATTTT.

A single count supports this clone. This chain links TRBV9 with TRBJ1-3; perhaps TRBD1 as D (6 bases). The CDR3 has 16 amino acids. Germline V gives CDR1 SGDLS, CDR2 YYNGEE. Trimming removed 2 bases from V and 0 bases from J, with 12 bases in between. The CDR3 is CASSVDRPSSGNTIYF. CDR3 nucleotides: TGTGCCAGCAGCGTGGACAGACCGAGCTCTGGAAACACCATATATTTT.

The genes are TRBV9 and TRBJ2-3; 7 bases match TRBD2. V shed 4 bases, J shed 0 bases, and the junction held 5 bases outside the gene matches. The CDR3 extends over 15 amino acids. Germline CDR1 is SGDLS and CDR2 is YYNGEE. The CDR3, as DNA: TGTGCCAGCAGCCGAAGCGGGGCTAGCACAGATACGCAGTATTTT. The encoded protein is CASSRSGASTDTQYF.

V gene TRBV5-1 combines with J gene TRBJ1-6, with 9 bases aligning to TRBD1. V lost 4 bases and J lost 9; bases outside the gene matches: 5. The CDR3 extends over 14 amino acids. Looked up from germline, CDR1 is SGHRS and CDR2 is YFSETQ. CDR3 loop: CASSPDRGGSPLHF. The CDR3 DNA sequence: TGCGCCAGCAGCCCGGACAGGGGAGGTTCACCCCTCCACTTT.

V is TRBV7-2 and J is TRBJ2-3, with TRBD1 matching 7 bases. Germline CDR1 is SGHTA and CDR2 is FQGNSA. V dropped 5 bases and J dropped 4; count of bases not matched to a gene: 9. CDR3 length: 15 amino acids. The CDR3 loop is CASSLIGGQSDTQYF. As DNA, the CDR3 is TGTGCCAGCAGCCTTATAGGGGGCCAGTCAGATACGCAGTATTTT. Full variable domain (outside the CDR3, taken from reference TRBV7-2 and TRBJ2-3): GAGVSQSPSNKVTEKGKDVELRCDPISGHTALYWYRQSLGQGLEFLIYFQGNSAPDKSGLPSDRFSAERTGGSVSTLTIQRTQQEDSAVYLCASSLIGGQSDTQYFGPGTRLTVL.

V usage is TRBV7-2 and J usage is TRBJ2-1; 10 nucleotides align to TRBD2. V lost 6 bases and J lost 8; bases outside the gene matches: 7. The CDR3 is made up of 14 amino acids. CDR1 and CDR2 from the germline V gene are SGHTA and FQGNSA. The CDR3 spells CASSQLAGAHEQFF. Here the CDR3 DNA reads TGTGCCAGCAGTCAGCTAGCGGGGGCCCATGAGCAGTTCTTC.

This clone was seen a few times. The chain carries TRBV7-2 and TRBJ2-5; TRBD1 agrees at 8 bases. Per the germline V gene, CDR1 is SGHTA and CDR2 is FQGNSA. The CDR3 length is 15 residues. The V gene end was trimmed by 1 base and the J gene end by 1 base; junction bases not matched to a gene: 2. The CDR3, as DNA: TGTGCCAGCAGCTTAGTGGACAGGGCCCAAGAGACCCAGTACTTC. It is translated as CASSLVDRAQETQYF.

The chain employs TRBV7-2 and TRBJ1-2; TRBD1 agrees at 8 bases. V trimming: 3 bases; J trimming: 7 bases; junction bases outside the gene matches: 7. Germline V CDR1 and CDR2: SGHTA, FQGNSA. The CDR3 has 14 amino acids. The CDR3 sequence: CASSLGQARAGYTF. The CDR3 bases are TGTGCCAGCAGCTTGGGACAGGCAAGGGCTGGCTACACCTTC.

The chain recombines TRBV2 with TRBJ1-1; 9 bases agree with TRBD1. CDR1 is SNHLY and CDR2 is FYNNEI in the germline V gene. There are 15 residues in the CDR3. Germline trimming cut 1 base from V and 4 bases from J; bases unmatched to any gene: 4. The CDR3, as DNA: TGTGCCAGCAGTGAAGAACAGGGGGCAGGCACTGAAGCTTTCTTT. Translated, it gives CASSEEQGAGTEAFF.

This clone was observed a handful of times. This chain links TRBV10-3 with TRBJ1-4; no definite D call. Trimming cost V 8 bases and J 4 bases, with 11 bases left between them. The CDR3 spans 13 residues. Germline CDR1 ENHRY, CDR2 SYGVKD. The CDR3, as DNA: TGTGCCATCTCCGGGGAGGTTAATGAAAAACTGTTTTTT. Its translation: CAISGEVNEKLFF.

The V gene is TRBV4-2, the J gene TRBJ1-6, with no clear D. Germline CDR1 LGHNA, CDR2 YNFKEQ. Trimming took off 0 bases at V and 10 bases at J, with 7 bases between the two ends. There are 13 residues in the CDR3. The CDR3 DNA sequence: TGTGCCAGCAGCCAAGAAGGCGGATCACCCCTCCACTTT. Its protein is CASSQEGGSPLHF.